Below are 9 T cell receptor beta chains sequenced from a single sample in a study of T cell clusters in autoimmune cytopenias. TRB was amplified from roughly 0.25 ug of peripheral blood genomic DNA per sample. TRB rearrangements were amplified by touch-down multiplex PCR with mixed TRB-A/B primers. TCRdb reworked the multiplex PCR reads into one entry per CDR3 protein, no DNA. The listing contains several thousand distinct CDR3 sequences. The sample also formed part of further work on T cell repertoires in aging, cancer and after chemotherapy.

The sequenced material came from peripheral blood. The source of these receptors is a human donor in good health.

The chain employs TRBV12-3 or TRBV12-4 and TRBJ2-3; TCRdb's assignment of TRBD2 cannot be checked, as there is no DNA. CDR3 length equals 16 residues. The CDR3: CASSLERDDFTDTQYF.

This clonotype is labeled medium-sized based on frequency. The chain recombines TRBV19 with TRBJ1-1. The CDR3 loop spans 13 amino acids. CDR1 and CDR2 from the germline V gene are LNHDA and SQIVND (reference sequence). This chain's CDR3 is CASALTTNTEAFF.

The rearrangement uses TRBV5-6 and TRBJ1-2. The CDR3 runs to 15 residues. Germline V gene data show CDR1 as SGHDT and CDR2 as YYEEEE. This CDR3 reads CASSLESRANYGYTF.

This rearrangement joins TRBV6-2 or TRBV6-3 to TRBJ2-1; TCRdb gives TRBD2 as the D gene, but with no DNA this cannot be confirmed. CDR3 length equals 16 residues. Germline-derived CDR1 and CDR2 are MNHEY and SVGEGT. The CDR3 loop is CASSPSPVSSYNEQFF.

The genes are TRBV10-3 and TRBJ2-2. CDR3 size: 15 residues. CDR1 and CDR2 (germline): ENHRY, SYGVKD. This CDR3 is CATALTGANTGELFF.

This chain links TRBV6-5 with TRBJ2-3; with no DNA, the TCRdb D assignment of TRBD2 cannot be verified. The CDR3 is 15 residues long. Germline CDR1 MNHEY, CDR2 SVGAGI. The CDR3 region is CASSRRTSVTDTQYF.

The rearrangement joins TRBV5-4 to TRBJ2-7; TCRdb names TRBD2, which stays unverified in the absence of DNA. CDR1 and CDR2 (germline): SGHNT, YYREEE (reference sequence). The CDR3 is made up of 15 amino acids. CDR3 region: CASSSSAGLSYEQYF.

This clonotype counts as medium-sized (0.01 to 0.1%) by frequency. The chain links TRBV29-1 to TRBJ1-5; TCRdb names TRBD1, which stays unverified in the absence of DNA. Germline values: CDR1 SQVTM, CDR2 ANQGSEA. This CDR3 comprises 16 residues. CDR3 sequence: CSVVFGTGQRRQPQHF.

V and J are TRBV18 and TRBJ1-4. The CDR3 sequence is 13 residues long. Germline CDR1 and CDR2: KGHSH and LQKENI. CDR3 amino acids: CASSDSANEKLFF.